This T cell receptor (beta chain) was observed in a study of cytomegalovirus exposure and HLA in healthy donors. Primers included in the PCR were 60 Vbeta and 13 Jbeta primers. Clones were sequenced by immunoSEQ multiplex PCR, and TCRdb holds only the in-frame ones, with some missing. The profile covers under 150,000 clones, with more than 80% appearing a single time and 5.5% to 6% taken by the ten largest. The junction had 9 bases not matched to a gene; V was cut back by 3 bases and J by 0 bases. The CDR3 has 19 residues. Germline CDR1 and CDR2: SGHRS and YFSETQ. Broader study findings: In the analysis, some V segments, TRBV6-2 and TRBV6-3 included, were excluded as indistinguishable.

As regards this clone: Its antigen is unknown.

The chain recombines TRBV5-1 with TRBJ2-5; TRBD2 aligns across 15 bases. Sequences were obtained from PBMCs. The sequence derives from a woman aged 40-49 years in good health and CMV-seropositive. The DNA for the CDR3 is TGCGCCAGCAGCTCCGGGACTAGCGGGGGGCACCTGTACCAAGAGACCCAGTACTTC. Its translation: CASSSGTSGGHLYQETQYF.